This TCR beta chain was observed in a study of T cells after posttransplantation cyclophosphamide. This clone was recorded at least ten times. What it binds is not known. Findings and caveats of the study: TRB clonality was highly associated with recipient CMV seropositivity and reactivation. Donor-recipient repertoire similarity was low at 1-2 months, rising over year one.

Data came from immunoSEQ multiplex PCR; TCRdb stores just in-frame clones and leaves some out. The repertoire consists of tens of thousands of clones, none detected only once. CDR3 length: 13 amino acids. The V gene lost 0 bases and the J gene lost 1 base, with 4 bases spanning the gap. Per germline, CDR1 SGHDT and CDR2 YYEEEE. This TCR came from a man aged 35-49 years in good health, CMV-negative, and a related stem cell transplant donor. This rearrangement joins TRBV5-6 to TRBJ1-1; D is undetermined. The sample taken for sequencing was PBMCs. DNA for the CDR3: TGTGCCAGCAGCTTGGCAGGGAACACTGAAGCTTTCTTT. Translating it yields CASSLAGNTEAFF.